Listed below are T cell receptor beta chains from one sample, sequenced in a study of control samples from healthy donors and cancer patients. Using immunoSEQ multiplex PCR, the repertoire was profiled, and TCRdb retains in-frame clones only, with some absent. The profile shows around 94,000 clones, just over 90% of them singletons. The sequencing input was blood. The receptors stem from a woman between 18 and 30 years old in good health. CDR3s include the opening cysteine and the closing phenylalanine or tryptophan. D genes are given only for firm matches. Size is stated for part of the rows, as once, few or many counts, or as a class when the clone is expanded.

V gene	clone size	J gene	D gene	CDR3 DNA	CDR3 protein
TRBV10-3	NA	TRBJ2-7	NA	TGTGCCACCTGGGACGGGGGCTACGAGCAGTACTTC	CATWDGGYEQYF
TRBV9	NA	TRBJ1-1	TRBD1	TGTGCCAGCAGCGTGGATCCGACAGGGGGAATAAACACTGAAGCTTTCTTT	CASSVDPTGGINTEAFF
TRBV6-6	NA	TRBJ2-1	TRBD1	TGTGCCAGCAGTTACTCGCCGGGACAGAACAATGAGCAGTTCTTC	CASSYSPGQNNEQFF
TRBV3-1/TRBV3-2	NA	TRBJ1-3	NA	TGTGCCAGCAGCCACTACAGACAATTGAGAAACACCATATATTTT	CASSHYRQLRNTIYF
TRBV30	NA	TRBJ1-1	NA	TGTGCCTGGAGTCGTCTCACTGAAGCTTTCTTT	CAWSRLTEAFF
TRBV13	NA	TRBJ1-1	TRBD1	TGTGCCAGCAGCTCGGGGACAGTCGCCACTGAAGCTTTCTTT	CASSSGTVATEAFF
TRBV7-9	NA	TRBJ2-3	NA	TGTGCCAGCAGCTTAGCGCGGGCGTCCGGTCCGGATACGCAGTATTTT	CASSLARASGPDTQYF
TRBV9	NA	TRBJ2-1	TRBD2	TGTGCCAGCAGCGTGGGGACTAGCGGCCCCTACAATGAGCAGTTCTTC	CASSVGTSGPYNEQFF
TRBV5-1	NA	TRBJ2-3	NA	TGCGCCAGCAGCTGGCAGCGGAACCCGGCGGGCTATCCGCAGTATTTT	CASSWQRNPAGYPQYF
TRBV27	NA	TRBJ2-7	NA	TGTGCCAGCAAATTAGACAGAATCTCCTACGAGCAGTACTTC	CASKLDRISYEQYF
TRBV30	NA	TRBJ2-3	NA	TGTGCCTGGAGATGGGGGGCCCTCTCAGATACGCAGTATTTT	CAWRWGALSDTQYF
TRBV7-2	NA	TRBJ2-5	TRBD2	TGTGCCAGCAGCTTATCGCTAGCGGGGGGGATGGAGACCCAGTACTTC	CASSLSLAGGMETQYF
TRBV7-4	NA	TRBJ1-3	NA	TGTGCCAGCAGCTTCGGGGATCTCGGAGACGTCCCTGGAAACACCATATATTTT	CASSFGDLGDVPGNTIYF
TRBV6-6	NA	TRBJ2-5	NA	TGTGCCAGCAGAGGGGAAGGTGAGACCCAGTACTTC	CASRGEGETQYF
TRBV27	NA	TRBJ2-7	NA	TGTGCCAGCAGCTCCAAGGGACCCTCCTATGAGCAGTACTTC	CASSSKGPSYEQYF
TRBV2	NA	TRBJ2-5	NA	TGTGCCAGCAGTGAAGCGGAAGAGACCCAGTACTTC	CASSEAEETQYF
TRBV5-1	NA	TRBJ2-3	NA	TGCGCCAGCAGCTTGGTTCGGGGGCACGGAGATACGCAGTATTTT	CASSLVRGHGDTQYF
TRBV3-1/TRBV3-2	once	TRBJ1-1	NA	TGTGCCAGCAGCCGATTACAGGGCCCCACTGAAGCTTTCTTT	CASSRLQGPTEAFF